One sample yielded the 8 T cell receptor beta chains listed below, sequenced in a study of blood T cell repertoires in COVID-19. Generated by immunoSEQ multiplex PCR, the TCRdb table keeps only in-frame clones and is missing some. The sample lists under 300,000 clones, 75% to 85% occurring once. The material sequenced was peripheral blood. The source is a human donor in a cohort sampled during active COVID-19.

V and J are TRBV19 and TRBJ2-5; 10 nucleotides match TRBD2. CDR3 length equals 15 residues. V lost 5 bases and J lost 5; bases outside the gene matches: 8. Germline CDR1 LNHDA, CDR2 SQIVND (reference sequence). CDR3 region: CASSLAGGPLETQYF. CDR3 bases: TGTGCCAGTAGTTTAGCGGGGGGTCCTTTGGAGACCCAGTACTTC.

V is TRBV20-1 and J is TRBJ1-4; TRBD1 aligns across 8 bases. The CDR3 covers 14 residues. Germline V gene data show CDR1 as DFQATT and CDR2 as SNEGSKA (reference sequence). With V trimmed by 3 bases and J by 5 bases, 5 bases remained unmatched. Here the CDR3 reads CSASEAGGNEKLFF. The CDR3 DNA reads TGCAGTGCTAGTGAGGCAGGGGGCAATGAAAAACTGTTTTTT.

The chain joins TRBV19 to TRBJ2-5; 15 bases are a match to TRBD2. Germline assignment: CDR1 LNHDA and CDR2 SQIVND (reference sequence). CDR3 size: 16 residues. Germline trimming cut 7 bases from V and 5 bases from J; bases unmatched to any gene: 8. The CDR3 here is CASTGTSGGPVETQYF. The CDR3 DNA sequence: TGTGCCAGTACTGGGACTAGCGGGGGGCCAGTGGAGACCCAGTACTTC.

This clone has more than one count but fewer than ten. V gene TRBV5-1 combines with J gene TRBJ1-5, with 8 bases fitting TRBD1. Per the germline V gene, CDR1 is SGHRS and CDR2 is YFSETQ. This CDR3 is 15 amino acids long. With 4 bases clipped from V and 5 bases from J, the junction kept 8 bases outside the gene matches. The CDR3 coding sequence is TGCGCCAGCAGCACTGGGACAGGTGTCGATCAGCCCCAGCATTTT. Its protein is CASSTGTGVDQPQHF.

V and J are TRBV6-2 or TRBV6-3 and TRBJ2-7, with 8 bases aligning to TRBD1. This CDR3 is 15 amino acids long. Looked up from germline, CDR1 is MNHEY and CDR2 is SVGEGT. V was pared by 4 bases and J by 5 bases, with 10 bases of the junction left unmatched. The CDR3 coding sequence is TGTGCCAGCAGTTGGGCTGGACAGGGCAGCAACGAGCAGTACTTC. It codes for CASSWAGQGSNEQYF.

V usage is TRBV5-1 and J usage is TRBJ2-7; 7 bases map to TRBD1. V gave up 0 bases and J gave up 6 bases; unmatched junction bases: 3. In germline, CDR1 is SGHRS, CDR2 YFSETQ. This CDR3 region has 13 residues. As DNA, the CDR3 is TGCGCCAGCAGCTTGGAGGGGGCAGGCGAGCAGTACTTC. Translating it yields CASSLEGAGEQYF.

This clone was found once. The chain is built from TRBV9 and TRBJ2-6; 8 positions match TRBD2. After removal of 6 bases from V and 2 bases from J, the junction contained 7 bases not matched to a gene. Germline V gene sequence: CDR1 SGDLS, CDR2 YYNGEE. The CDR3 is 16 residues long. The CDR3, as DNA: TGTGCCAGCACCCCCCGGGAGGGACCTGGGGCCAACGTCCTGACTTTC. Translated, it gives CASTPREGPGANVLTF.

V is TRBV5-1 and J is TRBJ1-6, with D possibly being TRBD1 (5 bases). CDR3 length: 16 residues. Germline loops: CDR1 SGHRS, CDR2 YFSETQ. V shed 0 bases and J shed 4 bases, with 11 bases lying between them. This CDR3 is CASSLEGASYNSPLHF. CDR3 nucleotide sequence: TGCGCCAGCAGCTTGGAAGGGGCTTCATATAATTCACCCCTCCACTTT.